The clone carrying this T cell receptor (beta chain) was picked up a small number of times. These data are taken from a study of CD8 T cells in ankylosing spondylitis. CDR1 is SGHRS and CDR2 is YFSETQ in the germline V gene. The CDR3 is 18 residues long. Trimming removed 0 bases from V and 0 bases from J; junction bases left unmatched: 7. Via MiXCR, TCRdb re-called the 5' RACE reads, giving one row per CDR3 protein. Counted here are about 280,000 distinct CDR3 sequences, 15% to 20% occurring once; the ten biggest clones make up less than 9%. This clonotype originated in a male donor with ankylosing spondylitis or in good health (not recorded which). V gene TRBV5-1 combines with J gene TRBJ2-1; 9 positions agree with TRBD2. The material sequenced was blood, either unsorted or a sorted T cell fraction (not recorded which). CDR3 in DNA: TGCGCCAGCAGCTTGGAGGGCGGGGGGGCGAGCTCCTACAATGAGCAGTTCTTC. Translation: CASSLEGGGASSYNEQFF.